This T cell receptor beta chain was sequenced during a study of blood T cells in healthy people across ages. The wider study: Every two T cells gave about one barcoded beta molecule via template switching. General study points: Age advanced and TCR beta diversity per million T cells fell, roughly linearly.

Trimming stripped 3 bases from V and 4 bases from J, with 14 bases between. CDR3 length equals 15 residues. CDR1 and CDR2 (germline): SGDLS, YYNGEE. Remarks on this clonotype: Its matching antigen is unknown.

It was with a sample-barcoded 5' primer and a J-beta primer mix that a second PCR of roughly 7 to 12 cycles was run. TCRdb re-analysed the 5' RACE reads in MiXCR, keeping a single row per CDR3 protein. Of more than 900,000 distinct CDR3 sequences in the sample, under 30% were seen once. These data also formed part of another study, on T cells of mothers and their children. That source adds: For cDNA synthesis, the complete extracted RNA was used (1.5 ug per 15 ul).

Source material: blood. The receptor's source is a girl aged 2 to 9 in good health. V is TRBV9 and J is TRBJ2-1; D is perhaps TRBD2 (7 bases). The CDR3 DNA reads TGTGCCAGCAGCGCATCGGGGGGCAATTACAATGAGCAGTTCTTC. It specifies CASSASGGNYNEQFF.